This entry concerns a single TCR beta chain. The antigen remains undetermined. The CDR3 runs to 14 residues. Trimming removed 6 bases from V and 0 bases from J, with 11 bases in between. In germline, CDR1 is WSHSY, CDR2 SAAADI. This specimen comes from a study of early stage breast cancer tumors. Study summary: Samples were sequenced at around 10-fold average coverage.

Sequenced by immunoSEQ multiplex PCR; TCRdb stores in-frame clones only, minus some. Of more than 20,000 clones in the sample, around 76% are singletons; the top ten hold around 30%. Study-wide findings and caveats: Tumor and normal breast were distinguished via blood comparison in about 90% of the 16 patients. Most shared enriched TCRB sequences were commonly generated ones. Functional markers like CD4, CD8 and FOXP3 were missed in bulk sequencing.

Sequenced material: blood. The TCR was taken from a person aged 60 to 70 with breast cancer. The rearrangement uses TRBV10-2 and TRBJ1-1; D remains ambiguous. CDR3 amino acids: CASRDPAMNTEAFF. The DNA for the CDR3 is TGCGCCAGCAGGGATCCTGCGATGAACACTGAAGCTTTCTTT.